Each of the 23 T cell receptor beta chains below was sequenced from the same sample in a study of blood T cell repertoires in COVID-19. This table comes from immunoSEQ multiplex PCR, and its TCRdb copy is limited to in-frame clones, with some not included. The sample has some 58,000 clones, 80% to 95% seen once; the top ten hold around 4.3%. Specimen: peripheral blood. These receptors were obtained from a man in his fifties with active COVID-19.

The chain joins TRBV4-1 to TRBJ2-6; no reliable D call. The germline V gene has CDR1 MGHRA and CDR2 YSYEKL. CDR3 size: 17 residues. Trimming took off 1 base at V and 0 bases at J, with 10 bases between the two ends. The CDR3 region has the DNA TGCGCCAGCAGCCAAGTGGCCAGCGCCTCTGGGGCCAACGTCCTGACTTTC. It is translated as CASSQVASASGANVLTF.

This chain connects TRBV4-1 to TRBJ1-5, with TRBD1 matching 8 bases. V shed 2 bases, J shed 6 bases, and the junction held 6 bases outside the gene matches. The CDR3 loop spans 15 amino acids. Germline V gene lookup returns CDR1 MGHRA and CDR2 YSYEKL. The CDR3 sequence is CASSQWTGRTQPQHF. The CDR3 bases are TGCGCCAGCAGCCAATGGACAGGGAGGACTCAGCCCCAGCATTTT.

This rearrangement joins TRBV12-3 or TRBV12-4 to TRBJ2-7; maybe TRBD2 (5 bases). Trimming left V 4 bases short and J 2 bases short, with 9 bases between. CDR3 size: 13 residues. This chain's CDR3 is CASSYSGPYEQYF. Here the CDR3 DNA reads TGTGCCAGCAGTTACAGCGGCCCCTACGAGCAGTACTTC.

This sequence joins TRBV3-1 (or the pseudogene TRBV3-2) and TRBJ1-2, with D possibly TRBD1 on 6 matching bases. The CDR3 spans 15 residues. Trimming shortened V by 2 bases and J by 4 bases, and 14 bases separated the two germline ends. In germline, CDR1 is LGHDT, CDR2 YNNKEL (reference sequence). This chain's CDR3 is CASSQLPEDSYGYTF. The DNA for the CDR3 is TGTGCCAGCAGCCAACTACCCGAGGACAGCTATGGCTACACCTTC.

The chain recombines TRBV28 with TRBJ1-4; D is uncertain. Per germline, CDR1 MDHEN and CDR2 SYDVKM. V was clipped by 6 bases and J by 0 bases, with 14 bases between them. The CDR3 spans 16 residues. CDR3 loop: CASSAGRVATNEKLFF. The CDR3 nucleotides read TGTGCCAGCAGCGCCGGCCGGGTTGCAACTAATGAAAAACTGTTTTTT.

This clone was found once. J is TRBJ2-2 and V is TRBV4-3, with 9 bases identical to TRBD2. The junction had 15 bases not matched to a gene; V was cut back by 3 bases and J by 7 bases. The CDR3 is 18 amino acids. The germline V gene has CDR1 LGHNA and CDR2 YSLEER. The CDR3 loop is CASSHPQGAGTSIGELFF. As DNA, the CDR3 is TGCGCCAGCAGCCATCCTCAGGGCGCCGGGACTAGCATCGGGGAGCTGTTTTTT.

The DNA of the CDR3 is TGTGCCAGCAGCCTCCAGAACGAGCAGTACTTC. The encoded protein is CASSLQNEQYF. The V and J genes are TRBV5-8 and TRBJ2-7; D not certain. There are 11 residues in the CDR3. The V and J ends lost 4 bases and 5 bases respectively, with 7 bases between them. Germline CDR1 SGHTS, CDR2 YDEGEE.

The CDR3 here is CASSPMQGFAAGYTF. The CDR3 coding sequence is TGTGCCAGCAGTCCAATGCAGGGTTTCGCCGCTGGCTACACCTTC. The chain employs TRBV28 and TRBJ1-2; a weak D match, TRBD1 (5 bases). Germline loops: CDR1 MDHEN, CDR2 SYDVKM. This CDR3 comprises 15 residues. V was pared by 5 bases and J by 7 bases, with 20 bases between.

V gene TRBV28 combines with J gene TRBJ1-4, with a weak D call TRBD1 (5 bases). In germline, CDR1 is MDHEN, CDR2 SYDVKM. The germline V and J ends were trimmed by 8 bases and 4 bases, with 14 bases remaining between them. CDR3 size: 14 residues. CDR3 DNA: TGTGCCAGCGGATGGGGCGCTGGTAATGAAAAACTGTTTTTT. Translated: CASGWGAGNEKLFF.

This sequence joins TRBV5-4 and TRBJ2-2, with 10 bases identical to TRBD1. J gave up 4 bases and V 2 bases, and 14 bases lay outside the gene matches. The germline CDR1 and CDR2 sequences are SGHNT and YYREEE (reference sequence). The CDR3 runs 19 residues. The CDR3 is CASSFSARTGGSATGELFF. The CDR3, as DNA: TGTGCCAGCAGCTTCTCCGCGAGGACAGGGGGTTCGGCCACCGGGGAGCTGTTTTTT.

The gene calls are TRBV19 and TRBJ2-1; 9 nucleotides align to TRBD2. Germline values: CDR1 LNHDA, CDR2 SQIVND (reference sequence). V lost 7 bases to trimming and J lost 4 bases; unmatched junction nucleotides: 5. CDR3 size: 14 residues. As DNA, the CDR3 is TGTGCCAGTAAGGCTAGCGGGGATTACAATGAGCAGTTCTTC. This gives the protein CASKASGDYNEQFF.

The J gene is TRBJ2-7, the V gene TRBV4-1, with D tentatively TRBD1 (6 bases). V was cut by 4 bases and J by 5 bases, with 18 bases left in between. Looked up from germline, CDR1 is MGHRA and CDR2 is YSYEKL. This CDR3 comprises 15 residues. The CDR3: CASSPSSQGRDEQYF. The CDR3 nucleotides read TGCGCCAGCAGCCCGTCATCCCAGGGGCGGGACGAGCAGTACTTC.

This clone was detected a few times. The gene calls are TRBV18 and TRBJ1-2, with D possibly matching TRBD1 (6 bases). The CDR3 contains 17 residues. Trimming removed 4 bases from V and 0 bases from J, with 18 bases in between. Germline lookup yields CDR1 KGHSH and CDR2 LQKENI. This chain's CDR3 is CASSRTDQGLANYGYTF. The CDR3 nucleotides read TGTGCCAGCTCACGGACAGATCAGGGATTGGCTAACTATGGCTACACCTTC. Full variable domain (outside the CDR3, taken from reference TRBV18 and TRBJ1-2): NAGVMQNPRHLVRRRGQEARLRCSPMKGHSHVYWYRQLPEEGLKFMVYLQKENIIDESGMPKERFSAEFPKEGPSILRIQQVVRGDSAAYFCASSRTDQGLANYGYTFGSGTRLTVV.

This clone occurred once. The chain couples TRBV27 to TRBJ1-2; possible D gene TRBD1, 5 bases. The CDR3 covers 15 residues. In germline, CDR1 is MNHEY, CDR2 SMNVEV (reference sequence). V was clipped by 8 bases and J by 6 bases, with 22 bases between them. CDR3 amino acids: CASCRRGGVIDGYTF. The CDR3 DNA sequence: TGTGCCAGCTGTAGAAGGGGAGGGGTGATTGATGGCTACACCTTC.

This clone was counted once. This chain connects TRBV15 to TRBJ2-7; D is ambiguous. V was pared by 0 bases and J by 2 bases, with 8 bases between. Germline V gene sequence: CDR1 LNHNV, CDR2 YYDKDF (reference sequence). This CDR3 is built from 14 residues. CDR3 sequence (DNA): TGTGCCACCAGCAGAGATATTATTACCTACGAGCAGTACTTC. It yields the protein CATSRDIITYEQYF. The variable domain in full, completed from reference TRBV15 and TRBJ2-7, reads DAMVIQNPRYQVTQFGKPVTLSCSQTLNHNVMYWYQQKSSQAPKLLFHYYDKDFNNEADTPDNFQSRRPNTSFCFLDIRSPGLGDTAMYLCATSRDIITYEQYFGPGTRLTVT.

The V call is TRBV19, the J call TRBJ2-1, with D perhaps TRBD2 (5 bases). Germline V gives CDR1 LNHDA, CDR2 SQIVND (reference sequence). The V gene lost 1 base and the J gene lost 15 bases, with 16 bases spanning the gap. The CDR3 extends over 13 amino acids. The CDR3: CASSIAGLPSAFF. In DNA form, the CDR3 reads TGTGCCAGTAGTATAGCTGGACTGCCCTCGGCGTTCTTC.

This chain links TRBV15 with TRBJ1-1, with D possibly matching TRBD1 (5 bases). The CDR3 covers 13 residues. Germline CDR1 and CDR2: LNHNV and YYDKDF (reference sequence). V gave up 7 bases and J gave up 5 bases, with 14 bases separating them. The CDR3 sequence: CATKGAGYTEAFF. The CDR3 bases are TGTGCCACCAAAGGGGCAGGGTATACTGAAGCTTTCTTT. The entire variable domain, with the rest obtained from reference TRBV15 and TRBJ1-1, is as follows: DAMVIQNPRYQVTQFGKPVTLSCSQTLNHNVMYWYQQKSSQAPKLLFHYYDKDFNNEADTPDNFQSRRPNTSFCFLDIRSPGLGDTAMYLCATKGAGYTEAFFGQGTRLTVV.

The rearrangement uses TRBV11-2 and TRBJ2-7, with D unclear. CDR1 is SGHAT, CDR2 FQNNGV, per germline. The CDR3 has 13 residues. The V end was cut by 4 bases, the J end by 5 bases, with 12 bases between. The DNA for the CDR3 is TGTGCCAGCAGCTCTGGGCTCCCTAACGAGCAGTACTTC. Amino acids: CASSSGLPNEQYF.

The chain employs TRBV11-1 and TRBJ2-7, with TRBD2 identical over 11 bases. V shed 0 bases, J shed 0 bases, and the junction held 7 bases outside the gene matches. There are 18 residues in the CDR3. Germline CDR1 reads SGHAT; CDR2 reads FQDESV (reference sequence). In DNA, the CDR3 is TGTGCCAGCAGCTTAGCTCTAGCGGGGGGTTCCTACTCCTACGAGCAGTACTTC. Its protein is CASSLALAGGSYSYEQYF.

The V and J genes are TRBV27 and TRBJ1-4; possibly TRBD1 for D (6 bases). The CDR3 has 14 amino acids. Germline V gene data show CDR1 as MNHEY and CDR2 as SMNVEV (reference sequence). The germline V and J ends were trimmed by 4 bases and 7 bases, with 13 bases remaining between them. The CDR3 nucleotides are TGTGCCAGCAGTTCACAGGGTTGGGGTGAAAAACTGTTTTTT. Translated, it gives CASSSQGWGEKLFF.

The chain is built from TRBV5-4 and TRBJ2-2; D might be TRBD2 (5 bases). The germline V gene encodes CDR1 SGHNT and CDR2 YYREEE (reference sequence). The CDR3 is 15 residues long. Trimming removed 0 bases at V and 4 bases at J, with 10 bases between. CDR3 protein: CASSLEGRGTGELFF. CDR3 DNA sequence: TGTGCCAGCAGCTTGGAGGGCCGGGGCACCGGGGAGCTGTTTTTT.

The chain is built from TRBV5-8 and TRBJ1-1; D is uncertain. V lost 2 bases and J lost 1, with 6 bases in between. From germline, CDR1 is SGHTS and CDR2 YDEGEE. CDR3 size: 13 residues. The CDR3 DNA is TGTGCCAGCAGCTTCAATTCGAACACTGAAGCTTTCTTT. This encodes CASSFNSNTEAFF.

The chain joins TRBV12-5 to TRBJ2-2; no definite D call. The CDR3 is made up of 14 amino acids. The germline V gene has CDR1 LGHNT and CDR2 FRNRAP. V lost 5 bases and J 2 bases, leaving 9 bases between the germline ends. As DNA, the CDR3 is TGTGCTAGTGGTCTAGACGGAAACACCGGGGAGCTGTTTTTT. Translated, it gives CASGLDGNTGELFF. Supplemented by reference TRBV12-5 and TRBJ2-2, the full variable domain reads DARVTQTPRHKVTEMGQEVTMRCQPILGHNTVFWYRQTMMQGLELLAYFRNRAPLDDSGMPKDRFSAEMPDATLATLKIQPSEPRDSAVYFCASGLDGNTGELFFGEGSRLTVL.